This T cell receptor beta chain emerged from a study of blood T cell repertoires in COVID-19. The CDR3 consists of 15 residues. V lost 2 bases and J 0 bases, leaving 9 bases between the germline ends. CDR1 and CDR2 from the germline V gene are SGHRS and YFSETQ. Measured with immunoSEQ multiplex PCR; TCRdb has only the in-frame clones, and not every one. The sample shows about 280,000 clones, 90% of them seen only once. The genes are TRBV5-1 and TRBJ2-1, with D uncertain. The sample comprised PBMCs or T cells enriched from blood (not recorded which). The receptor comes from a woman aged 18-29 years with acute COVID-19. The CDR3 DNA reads TGCGCCAGCAGCTTAACCAGGCTCTCCTACAATGAGCAGTTCTTC. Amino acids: CASSLTRLSYNEQFF.